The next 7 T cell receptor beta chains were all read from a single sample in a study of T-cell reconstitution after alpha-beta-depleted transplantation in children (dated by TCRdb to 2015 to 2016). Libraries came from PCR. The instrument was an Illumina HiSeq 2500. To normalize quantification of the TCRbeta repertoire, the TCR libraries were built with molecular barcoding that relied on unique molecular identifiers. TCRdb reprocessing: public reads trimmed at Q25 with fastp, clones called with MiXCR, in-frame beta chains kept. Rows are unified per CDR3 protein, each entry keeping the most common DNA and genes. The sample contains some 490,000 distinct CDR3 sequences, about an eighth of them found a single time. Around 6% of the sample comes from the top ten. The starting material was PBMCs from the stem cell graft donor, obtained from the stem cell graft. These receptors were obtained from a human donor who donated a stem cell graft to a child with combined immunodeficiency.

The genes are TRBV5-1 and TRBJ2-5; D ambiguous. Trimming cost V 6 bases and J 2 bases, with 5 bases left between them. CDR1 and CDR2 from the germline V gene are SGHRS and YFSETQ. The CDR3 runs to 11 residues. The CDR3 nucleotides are TGCGCCAGCACCGGACAAGAGACCCAGTACTTC. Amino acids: CASTGQETQYF. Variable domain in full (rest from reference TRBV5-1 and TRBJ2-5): KAGVTQTPRYLIKTRGQQVTLSCSPISGHRSVSWYQQTPGQGLQFLFEYFSETQRNKGNFPGRFSGRQFSNSRSEMNVSTLELGDSALYLCASTGQETQYFGPGTRLLVL.

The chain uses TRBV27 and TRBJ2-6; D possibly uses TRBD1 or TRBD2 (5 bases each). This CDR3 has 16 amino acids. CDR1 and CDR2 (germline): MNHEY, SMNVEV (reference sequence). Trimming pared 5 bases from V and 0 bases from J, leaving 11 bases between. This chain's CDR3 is CASSVRDLSGANVLTF. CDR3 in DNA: TGTGCCAGCAGTGTCCGGGACCTCTCTGGGGCCAACGTCCTGACTTTC.

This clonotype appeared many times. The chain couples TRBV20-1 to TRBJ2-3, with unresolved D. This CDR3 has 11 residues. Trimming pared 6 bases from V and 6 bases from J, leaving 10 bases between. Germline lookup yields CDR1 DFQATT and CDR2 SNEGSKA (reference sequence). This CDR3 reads CSAEWADTQYF. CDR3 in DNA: TGCAGTGCGGAGTGGGCGGATACGCAGTATTTT.

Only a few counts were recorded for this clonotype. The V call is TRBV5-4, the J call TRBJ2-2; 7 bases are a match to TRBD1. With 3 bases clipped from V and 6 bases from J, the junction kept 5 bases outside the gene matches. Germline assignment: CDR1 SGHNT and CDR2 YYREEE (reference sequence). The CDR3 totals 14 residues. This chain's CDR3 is CASSSRGRAGELFF. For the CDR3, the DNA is TGTGCCAGCAGCTCGAGGGGGCGCGCCGGGGAGCTGTTTTTT. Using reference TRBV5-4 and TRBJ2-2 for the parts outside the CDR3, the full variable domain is ETGVTQSPTHLIKTRGQQVTLRCSSQSGHNTVSWYQQALGQGPQFIFQYYREEENGRGNFPPRFSGLQFPNYSSELNVNALELDDSALYLCASSSRGRAGELFFGEGSRLTVL.

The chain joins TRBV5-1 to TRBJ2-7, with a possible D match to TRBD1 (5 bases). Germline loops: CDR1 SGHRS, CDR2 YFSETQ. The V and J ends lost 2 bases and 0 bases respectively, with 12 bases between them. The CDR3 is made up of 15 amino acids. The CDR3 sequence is CASSFQGSPSYEQYF. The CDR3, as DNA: TGCGCCAGCAGCTTCCAGGGATCGCCCTCCTACGAGCAGTACTTC.

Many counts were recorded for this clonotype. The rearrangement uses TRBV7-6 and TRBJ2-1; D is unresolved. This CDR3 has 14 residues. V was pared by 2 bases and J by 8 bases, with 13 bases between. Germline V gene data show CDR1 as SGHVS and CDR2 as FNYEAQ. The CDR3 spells CASSLMAGWDEQFF. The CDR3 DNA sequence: TGTGCCAGCAGCTTAATGGCCGGGTGGGATGAGCAGTTCTTC.

Here the CDR3 DNA reads TGTGCCAGCAGCCCGTTTTGGGGCGCCAAGGATGAGCAGTTCTTC. Protein sequence: CASSPFWGAKDEQFF. The genes are TRBV6-2 or TRBV6-3 and TRBJ2-1; TRBD1 is a possible D gene (5 bases). The CDR3 is 15 amino acids. The germline CDR1 and CDR2 sequences are MNHEY and SVGEGT. Trimming cost V 6 bases and J 8 bases, with 20 bases left between them.